Sequencing of this T cell receptor (beta chain) was carried out in a study of shared clonotypes between healthy human individuals (dated by TCRdb to the early 2020s). In the study overall: The cohort comprised a couple of women and a few men aged 18 to 49 years. Between about 0.85 and 8.9 billion PBMCs per donor were obtained by leukapheresis. To estimate repertoire size and how much clonotypes are shared between individuals, the study performed deep sequencing of blood TCR repertoires from a few healthy adults. For each donor, CD4 naive and CD4 memory were each given three plates, CD8 naive was given two plates, and CD8 memory was given one plate. Different laboratories and diverse techniques were used to prepare libraries and sequence TCR repertoires, to increase sequencing depth and limit assay-specific biases. Overall study outcomes, separate from this receptor: The genetic and exposure-history diversity represented was limited by the small number of donors. Compared with non-shared clonotypes, the clonotypes found in all four sorted-subset donors had higher generation probabilities. Sharing across a few donors was observed for approximately 5% of naive CD4, less than 4% of naive CD8, over 2% of memory CD4, and around 0.44% of memory CD8 clonotypes. Naive subsets generally had larger estimated clonotype richness than memory subsets did. Even with the large sequencing depth, rarefaction of the sorted-subset datasets indicated that sequencing was incomplete. Sampling was restricted to blood, and TCR repertoires in tissue are likely to differ from TCR repertoires in blood. Based on pairwise subsampling, the degree of clonotype sharing among donors was expected to be affected by sequencing depth.

As encoded in the germline V gene, CDR1 is MDHEN while CDR2 is SYDVKM. V and J lose 3 bases and 2 bases, and a span of 17 bases separates them. The CDR3 runs 16 amino acids, cysteine and phenylalanine included. The entry retains the CDR3 DNA only, 48 bases that are in frame from base 1. TCR CDR3 regions were amplified from genomic DNA by multiplex PCR using the deep immunoSEQ assay. Extracted genomic DNA from each cell subset was spread evenly across all wells of several immunoSEQ 96-well plates, with each plate serving as a replicate. For sorted subsets, each replicate PCR was loaded with about 200 ng genomic DNA, equivalent to approximately 33,000 T cell genomes. The purified libraries were quantified using a Qubit 3.0 fluorometer, sized with a Bioanalyzer 2100, and then quantified again using the KAPA Library Quantification kit. Every immunoSEQ 96-well plate was sequenced on a dedicated single-read 150-cycle Illumina NextSeq 550 flow cell. Under the source paper's analysis protocol: Because only junctional sequences without quality scores were contained in the immunoSEQ output, filtering matching that applied to full-length reads could not be performed. To assign V/J genes and CDR3, sequences were annotated against IMGT germline references using PyIR, a Python wrapper for IgBLAST v1.9. Any read was removed if the V/J assignment was weak (E-value above 1e-6), the CDR3 was missing, or the read contained stop codons, out-of-frame junctions, or ambiguous translated residues. V3J clonotypes were defined as sequences sharing the same inferred V gene, J gene, and CDR3 amino acid sequence. To compute the percentage overlap between repertoires, the number of shared unique clonotypes was divided by the size of the smaller repertoire. Richness of each repertoire was evaluated using RTK rarefaction, the Chao1 estimator, and Recon v2.1 estimates of unobserved clonotypes. For all TCRbeta clonotypes obtained by the gDNA method from a few donors, generation probabilities were computed with OLGA. Not all clones reach the TCRdb copy of this immuneACCESS table, which keeps in-frame sequences only. Checked studies attribute under half of the gap to unresolved V genes and leave the rest unexplained. V, J and clone size were drawn from that table, and D and trimming were deduced from the DNA. This sample lists 2 million to 3 million clones; 80% to 95% were detected once. The biggest ten clones account for 0.36% of the sample.

Worth noting for this clone: No cognate antigen has been identified for it. One base away there is no much larger clone; base qualities are not given.

Donors were healthy HIV-negative adults with no recently reported acute infections or vaccinations. Every donor was a Caucasian adult residing in Nashville, Tennessee, USA. CD4+ T cells were enriched by magnetic negative selection; naive cells were then positively selected on CD45RA, and the negative fraction formed the memory subset. Blood was collected by leukapheresis, and PBMCs were isolated by Ficoll-Histopaque density gradient centrifugation and then cryopreserved in liquid nitrogen vapor phase. Analytical flow cytometry was used to check the purity and quantity of each magnetically sorted T cell population. Each sorted fraction had its genomic DNA isolated and then quantified by UV absorbance on a Nanodrop 2000c.

The material sequenced was naive CD4+ T cells from PBMCs. This specimen's cell subset or site label, interpreted: CD45RA+ positively selected. The TCR sequence derives from a man aged 18 to 30 in good health. Some clones in this sample may be carry-over from other donors' samples. The rearranged chain carries TRBV28 and TRBJ2-7; 6 matching bases give a weak D call of TRBD1. The encoded CDR3 is CASSFLSTGLPYEQYF. The nucleotide sequence reads as follows: TGTGCCAGCAGTTTTCTATCGACAGGACTCCCCTACGAGCAGTACTTC.